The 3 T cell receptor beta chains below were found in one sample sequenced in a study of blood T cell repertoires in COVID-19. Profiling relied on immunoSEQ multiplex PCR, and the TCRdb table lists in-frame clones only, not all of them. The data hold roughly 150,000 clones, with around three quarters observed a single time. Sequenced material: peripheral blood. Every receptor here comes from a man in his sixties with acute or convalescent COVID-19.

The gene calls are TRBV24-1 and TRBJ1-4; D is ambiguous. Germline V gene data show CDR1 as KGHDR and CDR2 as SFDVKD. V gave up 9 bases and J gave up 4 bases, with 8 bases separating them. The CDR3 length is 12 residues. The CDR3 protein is CATSRDNEKLFF. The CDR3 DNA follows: TGTGCCACCTCACGGGATAATGAAAAACTGTTTTTT.

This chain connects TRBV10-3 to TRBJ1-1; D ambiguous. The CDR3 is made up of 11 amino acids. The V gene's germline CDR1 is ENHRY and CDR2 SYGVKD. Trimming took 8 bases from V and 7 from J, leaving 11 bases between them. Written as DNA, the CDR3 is TGTGCCATCGGGTCGCGGGGTGAAGCTTTCTTT. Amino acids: CAIGSRGEAFF.

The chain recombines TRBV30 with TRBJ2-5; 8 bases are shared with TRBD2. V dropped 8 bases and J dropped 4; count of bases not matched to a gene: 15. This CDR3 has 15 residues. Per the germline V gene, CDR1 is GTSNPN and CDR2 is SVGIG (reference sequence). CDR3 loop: CATQGGLATAETQYF. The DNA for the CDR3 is TGTGCCACCCAGGGCGGACTAGCAACGGCAGAGACCCAGTACTTC.